Included here is one T cell receptor beta chain sequence, with context. A single base is all that separates this from a far larger clone, so a read error is likely. Time point denoted: before trial treatment. All of the donors were given nivolumab, ipilimumab, aspirin, low-dose cyclophosphamide and low-dose radiotherapy as part of RACIN, a single-arm trial. The source of the sample is a study of low-dose radiotherapy and immunotherapy resistance in tumors. Study-level information: Per fraction, Cohort 1 was given 0.5 Gy every 2 weeks, for a total of 6.5 Gy. The schedule for Cohort 2 used 1 Gy per fraction every two weeks, which added up to 13 Gy over 26 weeks.

TRAV- and TRBV-specific primers primed first-strand cDNA, covering alpha and beta chains. A constant-region primer paired with the V-primer adapter amplified TCRs over 20 PCR cycles. TCRdb ran MiXCR on the reads and lists one entry per CDR3 protein. The table includes about 60,000 distinct CDR3 sequences, about 23% detected once. V lost 7 bases, J lost 10 bases, and 26 bases lay in between. The germline gives CDR1 SQVTM, CDR2 ANQGSEA. The CDR3 extends over 15 amino acids. The J gene is TRBJ2-1, the V gene TRBV29-1; D is perhaps TRBD2 (7 bases). This TCR was sampled from a male donor with prostate cancer. The input for sequencing was PBMCs, taken before treatment. The CDR3 reads CSARAAGAPTYEQFF. As DNA, the CDR3 is TGCAGCGCTCGCGCGGCGGGGGCACCTACCTACGAGCAGTTCTTC.